These 21 T cell receptor beta chains were all obtained from the same sample, sequenced in a study of cytomegalovirus exposure and HLA in healthy donors. Clones were sequenced by immunoSEQ multiplex PCR, and TCRdb holds only the in-frame ones, with some missing. Among some 170,000 clones listed, roughly 86% were seen once. What was sequenced was PBMCs. Receptor source: a man aged 18 to 30 in good health and CMV-seropositive.

As DNA, the CDR3 is TGTGCCAGCAGGCCAGGAATGGTGCTCGATCAGCCCCAGCATTTT. Translation gives CASRPGMVLDQPQHF. The gene calls are TRBV27 and TRBJ1-5; D gene unclear. The V gene's germline CDR1 is MNHEY and CDR2 SMNVEV (reference sequence). V dropped 6 bases and J dropped 5 bases, with 17 bases sitting between them. This CDR3 contains 15 residues.

This chain connects TRBV11-1 to TRBJ2-7, with TRBD1 identical over 9 bases. Unmatched junction bases numbered 12, after V lost 2 bases and J lost 4 bases. Germline CDR1 and CDR2: SGHAT and FQDESV (reference sequence). The CDR3 is 17 residues long. CDR3 sequence: CASSLLEAGTGFYEQYF. DNA of the CDR3: TGTGCCAGCAGCTTATTGGAGGCCGGGACAGGGTTTTACGAGCAGTACTTC.

This clone was seen a few times. The chain joins TRBV27 to TRBJ1-5, with unresolved D. Germline-derived CDR1 and CDR2 are MNHEY and SMNVEV (reference sequence). V dropped 6 bases and J dropped 0 bases, with 6 bases sitting between them. The CDR3 sequence is 13 residues long. CDR3 residues: CASSPGSNQPQHF. As DNA, the CDR3 is TGTGCCAGCAGCCCAGGTAGCAATCAGCCCCAGCATTTT.

The V and J genes are TRBV9 and TRBJ2-2; 13 bases agree with TRBD2. The CDR3 is 17 amino acids. Germline CDR1 and CDR2: SGDLS and YYNGEE. The junction had 4 bases not matched to a gene; V was cut back by 0 bases and J by 5 bases. The CDR3 nucleotides are TGTGCCAGCAGCGTAGGGACTAGCGGGAGAAAAACCGGGGAGCTGTTTTTT. Translating gives CASSVGTSGRKTGELFF.

The chain joins TRBV2 to TRBJ1-2; 9 nucleotides match TRBD1. Germline CDR1 and CDR2: SNHLY and FYNNEI. V trimming: 4 bases; J trimming: 2 bases; junction bases outside the gene matches: 5. The CDR3 length is 15 residues. CDR3: CASSGDRDLNYGYTF. In DNA form, the CDR3 reads TGTGCCAGCAGTGGGGACAGGGATCTGAACTATGGCTACACCTTC.

In DNA, the CDR3 is TGTGCCAGCAGCCCTAGCCCCCGGCAAGAGACCCAGTACTTC. As protein: CASSPSPRQETQYF. This chain links TRBV9 with TRBJ2-5; D is perhaps TRBD2 (5 bases). The CDR3 sequence is 14 residues long. Germline CDR1 reads SGDLS; CDR2 reads YYNGEE. V was clipped by 4 bases and J by 2 bases, with 12 bases between them.

The table lists this clone with a count of one. The chain uses TRBV7-2 and TRBJ2-2; maybe TRBD2 (5 bases). Germline V gene sequence: CDR1 SGHTA, CDR2 FQGNSA. Trimming left V 5 bases short and J 6 bases short, with 13 bases between. The CDR3 consists of 14 residues. CDR3 sequence (DNA): TGTGCCAGCAGCCCCGCGGGTCTCGCCGGGGAGCTGTTTTTT. Amino acids: CASSPAGLAGELFF.

This chain links TRBV10-3 with TRBJ1-1; D remains ambiguous. CDR1 ENHRY and CDR2 SYGVKD come from the germline V gene. CDR3 length: 13 amino acids. CDR3 region: CASEGTPNTEAFF. The CDR3 coding sequence is TGTGCAAGTGAGGGTACCCCAAACACTGAAGCTTTCTTT.

V is TRBV6-6 and J is TRBJ1-5; D possibly corresponds to TRBD1 (5 bases). This CDR3 has 15 residues. The V and J ends lost 6 bases and 2 bases respectively, with 14 bases between them. CDR1 is MNHNY, CDR2 SVGAGI, per germline (reference sequence). The CDR3 DNA reads TGTGCCAGCAGCGACGGGACTGCTGGCAATCAGCCCCAGCATTTT. It specifies CASSDGTAGNQPQHF.

V is TRBV21-1 and J is TRBJ2-1; the table's D gene call, TRBD2, was not cross checked with the DNA. TRBV21-1 is a listed pseudogene. The CDR3 has 14 residues. The CDR3 here is CASSQRLATNEQFF. The CDR3 DNA sequence: TGTGCCAGCAGCCAACGACTAGCGACGAATGAGCAGTTCTTC.

CDR3 sequence (DNA): TGTGCCAGCTCACCCGGGGGTCCGAACACTGAAGCTTTCTTT. It codes for CASSPGGPNTEAFF. The V gene is TRBV18, the J gene TRBJ1-1; maybe TRBD1 (5 bases). From germline, CDR1 is KGHSH and CDR2 LQKENI. V lost 3 bases to trimming and J lost 1 base, with 9 bases between them. The CDR3 is 14 residues long. The entire variable domain, with the rest obtained from reference TRBV18 and TRBJ1-1, is as follows: NAGVMQNPRHLVRRRGQEARLRCSPMKGHSHVYWYRQLPEEGLKFMVYLQKENIIDESGMPKERFSAEFPKEGPSILRIQQVVRGDSAAYFCASSPGGPNTEAFFGQGTRLTVV.

This clone has just a few counts. The V and J genes are TRBV7-8 and TRBJ2-1; possible D gene TRBD1, 6 bases. Germline-derived CDR1 and CDR2 are SGHVS and FQNEAQ. Trimming took off 2 bases at V and 5 bases at J, with 22 bases between the two ends. This CDR3 is 18 amino acids long. The CDR3 sequence: CASSLSGVGRLSNNEQFF. The CDR3 DNA sequence: TGTGCCAGCAGCTTATCAGGGGTCGGGCGGTTGTCAAACAATGAGCAGTTCTTC. Full variable domain (remainder filled in from reference TRBV7-8 and TRBJ2-1): GAGVSQSPRYKVAKRGQDVALRCDPISGHVSLFWYQQALGQGPEFLTYFQNEAQLDKSGLPSDRFFAERPEGSVSTLKIQRTQQEDSAVYLCASSLSGVGRLSNNEQFFGPGTRLTVL.

The V gene is TRBV19, the J gene TRBJ2-1, with TRBD2 as a possible D gene (6 bases). With 3 bases removed from V and 3 bases from J, the gap between germline ends came to 12 bases. Germline-derived CDR1 and CDR2 are LNHDA and SQIVND (reference sequence). CDR3 length: 15 amino acids. The DNA for the CDR3 is TGTGCCAGTAGTATGTCGGGAGTGGTCTACAATGAGCAGTTCTTC. It encodes CASSMSGVVYNEQFF.

This rearrangement joins TRBV6-1 to TRBJ2-7; 11 nucleotides agree with TRBD2. The V gene end was trimmed by 4 bases and the J gene end by 3 bases; junction bases not matched to a gene: 2. The CDR3 has 14 residues. Germline V gene data show CDR1 as MNHNS and CDR2 as SASEGT. The CDR3: CASSGLAGFYEQYF. The CDR3 region has the DNA TGTGCCAGCAGTGGACTAGCGGGATTCTACGAGCAGTACTTC.

The chain employs TRBV19 and TRBJ1-5; tentative D call: TRBD1 (5 bases). V shed 10 bases and J shed 4 bases, with 14 bases lying between them. The CDR3 is 13 residues long. Germline CDR1 is LNHDA and CDR2 is SQIVND (reference sequence). CDR3 in amino acids: CATSGLLNQPQHF. CDR3 nucleotide sequence: TGTGCCACCTCGGGACTCCTAAATCAGCCCCAGCATTTT.

The chain is built from TRBV5-4 and TRBJ2-2, with TRBD2 matching over 9 bases. Losses at the gene ends were 4 bases for V and 6 bases for J; bases not matched to a gene: 7. CDR3 length: 15 residues. Germline CDR1 is SGHNT and CDR2 is YYREEE (reference sequence). The CDR3, as DNA: TGTGCCAGCAGCCCTGTAGCGGGAGTCCCCGGGGAGCTGTTTTTT. Its protein product is CASSPVAGVPGELFF. The variable domain in full, completed from reference TRBV5-4 and TRBJ2-2, reads ETGVTQSPTHLIKTRGQQVTLRCSSQSGHNTVSWYQQALGQGPQFIFQYYREEENGRGNFPPRFSGLQFPNYSSELNVNALELDDSALYLCASSPVAGVPGELFFGEGSRLTVL.

Concerning this clone itself: The same CDR3 can be traced to other DNA sequences in this sample. J is TRBJ2-7 and V is TRBV5-1; 11 bases line up with TRBD2. CDR3 length: 15 residues. V shed 4 bases, J shed 2 bases, and the junction held 5 bases outside the gene matches. CDR1 and CDR2 (germline): SGHRS, YFSETQ. The chain's CDR3 is CASSLGLAGAYEQYF. In nucleotides, the CDR3 is TGCGCCAGCAGCCTCGGACTAGCGGGTGCCTACGAGCAGTACTTC.

The CDR3 spells CASSFGLLHTGELFF. The CDR3 DNA is TGTGCCAGCAGTTTTGGACTACTCCACACCGGGGAGCTGTTTTTT. The chain uses TRBV28 and TRBJ2-2; D is perhaps TRBD2 (6 bases). Trimming removed 3 bases at V and 3 bases at J, with 11 bases between. Germline CDR1 is MDHEN and CDR2 is SYDVKM. The CDR3 spans 15 residues.

This rearrangement joins TRBV2 to TRBJ2-1; 10 bases fit TRBD2. This CDR3 spans 17 amino acids. The germline V gene has CDR1 SNHLY and CDR2 FYNNEI. Losses at the gene ends were 6 bases for V and 4 bases for J; bases not matched to a gene: 12. The CDR3 sequence is CASRSLRTSGPYNEQFF. In DNA, the CDR3 is TGTGCCAGCAGGTCCCTGCGGACTAGCGGCCCTTACAATGAGCAGTTCTTC.

This chain connects TRBV7-9 to TRBJ2-7; 11 positions agree with TRBD2. The V gene's germline CDR1 is SEHNR and CDR2 FQNEAQ (reference sequence). V dropped 2 bases and J dropped 3; count of bases not matched to a gene: 6. The CDR3 runs 16 residues. CDR3 region: CASSLTASGRIYEQYF. CDR3 sequence (DNA): TGTGCCAGCAGCTTAACGGCTAGCGGGAGGATCTACGAGCAGTACTTC.

This chain uses TRBV23-1 with TRBJ2-5; 7 bases map to TRBD2. TRBV23-1 is recorded as an ORF, its role being uncertain. The V and J ends lost 4 bases and 0 bases, in that order; junction bases with no gene match: 5. This CDR3 is built from 15 residues. The CDR3 loop reads CASSRAGRYQETQYF. CDR3 coding DNA: TGCGCCAGCAGTCGAGCGGGACGGTACCAAGAGACCCAGTACTTC.